These 19 T cell receptor beta chains share one sample of origin, sequenced in a study of shared clonotypes between healthy human individuals. Clones were read by immunoSEQ multiplex PCR, and TCRdb kept only the in-frame ones, dropping some. The sample contains about 690,000 clones, 90% of which appear only once. Sequenced sample: memory CD8+ T cells from PBMCs. The subset was: CD45RO+ cells pooled with CCR7-negative TemRA cells. The receptor source for this set is a young man in good health. Some clones in this sample may be carry-over from other donors' samples.

This clone was detected a few times. J is TRBJ1-2 and V is TRBV4-1; TRBD1 agrees at 7 bases. Germline V gene sequence: CDR1 MGHRA, CDR2 YSYEKL. The CDR3 spans 15 residues. Trimming removed 2 bases from V and 0 bases from J; junction bases left unmatched: 3. Here the CDR3 DNA reads TGCGCCAGCAGCCAAACCGGGACAGCTAACTATGGCTACACCTTC. Its translation is CASSQTGTANYGYTF.

The chain employs TRBV21-1 and TRBJ2-4. TRBV21-1 is described as a pseudogene. This CDR3 has 15 residues. The CDR3 loop reads CASSNRRVAKNIQYF. As DNA, the CDR3 is TGTGCCAGCAGCAACAGAAGGGTAGCCAAAAACATTCAGTACTTC.

This clone appeared a few times. The genes are TRBV19 and TRBJ1-1; TRBD1 is a possible D gene (5 bases). With 3 bases removed from V and 1 base from J, the gap between germline ends came to 12 bases. CDR3 length: 15 residues. Germline V gives CDR1 LNHDA, CDR2 SQIVND (reference sequence). This chain's CDR3 is CASSMGLSGNTEAFF. The CDR3 coding sequence is TGTGCCAGTAGTATGGGACTGAGCGGGAACACTGAAGCTTTCTTT.

The chain couples TRBV7-9 to TRBJ2-6; D unresolved. V lost 8 bases to trimming and J lost 2 bases, with 10 bases between them. From germline, CDR1 is SEHNR and CDR2 FQNEAQ (reference sequence). This CDR3 spans 14 amino acids. The CDR3, as DNA: TGTGCCAGCCTTACTACGGCTGGGGCCAACGTCCTGACTTTC. Translated, it gives CASLTTAGANVLTF.

This chain connects TRBV6-1 to TRBJ2-1; no clear D. Trimming left V 2 bases short and J 2 bases short, with 13 bases between. The CDR3 is made up of 16 amino acids. Germline loops: CDR1 MNHNS, CDR2 SASEGT. The CDR3 protein is CASSENLGIPYNEQFF. The CDR3 DNA reads TGTGCCAGCAGTGAAAATCTGGGGATCCCCTACAATGAGCAGTTCTTC.

This clone was counted a single time. The chain combines TRBV11-3 with TRBJ2-4; D is ambiguous. Trimming left V 8 bases short and J 0 bases short, with 11 bases between. The CDR3 length is 14 residues. Germline V gives CDR1 SGHNT, CDR2 YENEEA. The CDR3 region is CASPKGLAKNIQYF. In DNA, the CDR3 is TGTGCCAGCCCCAAAGGATTAGCCAAAAACATTCAGTACTTC.

The chain carries TRBV27 and TRBJ2-4, with D hard to call. V lost 3 bases and J lost 8, with 11 bases in between. CDR1 and CDR2 from the germline V gene are MNHEY and SMNVEV (reference sequence). CDR3 length: 13 amino acids. The CDR3 sequence: CASSFRPPDIQYF. In DNA form, the CDR3 reads TGTGCCAGCAGTTTTAGGCCCCCAGACATTCAGTACTTC.

The chain uses TRBV14 and TRBJ2-1, with 8 positions matching TRBD2. After removal of 1 base from V and 7 bases from J, the junction contained 6 bases not matched to a gene. CDR1 is SGHDN and CDR2 is FVKESK in the germline V gene. This CDR3 region has 15 residues. The CDR3 region is CASSQVGTSPNEQFF. The CDR3 nucleotides are TGTGCCAGCAGCCAAGTGGGGACTAGTCCGAATGAGCAGTTCTTC.

The chain carries TRBV4-1 and TRBJ1-2; 10 bases are a match to TRBD1. V was pared by 6 bases and J by 6 bases, with 10 bases of the junction left unmatched. The CDR3 is made up of 15 amino acids. From germline, CDR1 is MGHRA and CDR2 YSYEKL. The DNA for the CDR3 is TGCGCCAGCAGTCGTCCGGGACAGGGGACCCATGGCTACACCTTC. This translates into CASSRPGQGTHGYTF.

This clone was found once. V is TRBV4-3 and J is TRBJ2-1; D possibly corresponds to TRBD2 (6 bases). The CDR3 is made up of 16 amino acids. Germline CDR1 reads LGHNA; CDR2 reads YSLEER. V was cut by 4 bases and J by 0 bases, with 13 bases left in between. The CDR3 DNA is TGCGCCAGCAGCCTATGGGACTCAAGCTCCTACAATGAGCAGTTCTTC. This gives the protein CASSLWDSSSYNEQFF.

The chain recombines TRBV7-3 with TRBJ1-2, with 12 bases that match TRBD1. The CDR3 is 17 amino acids. With 1 base clipped from V and 8 bases from J, the junction kept 11 bases outside the gene matches. Per the germline V gene, CDR1 is SGHTA and CDR2 is FQGTGA. The CDR3 loop reads CASSLNGGTGGQSGYTF. The CDR3 nucleotides read TGTGCCAGCAGCTTAAACGGTGGGACAGGGGGCCAAAGCGGCTACACCTTC.

The rearrangement links TRBV28 to TRBJ1-2; D is unclear. The ends were cut back, 6 bases at V and 2 bases at J, with 19 bases in the middle. This CDR3 region has 16 residues. Germline V gene data show CDR1 as MDHEN and CDR2 as SYDVKM. The DNA of the CDR3 is TGTGCCAGCAGGGGAGAGGAGCCGTGGTCGAACTATGGCTACACCTTC. It codes for CASRGEEPWSNYGYTF.

The chain employs TRBV5-1 and TRBJ2-7; 14 bases align to TRBD2. V was pared by 3 bases and J by 6 bases, with 5 bases of the junction left unmatched. The germline gives CDR1 SGHRS, CDR2 YFSETQ. The CDR3 sequence is 15 residues long. This CDR3 is CASSSGTSGSSEQYF. The CDR3 DNA sequence: TGCGCCAGCAGCTCAGGGACTAGCGGGAGCTCCGAGCAGTACTTC. The full variable domain, rest sourced from reference TRBV5-1 and TRBJ2-7, is KAGVTQTPRYLIKTRGQQVTLSCSPISGHRSVSWYQQTPGQGLQFLFEYFSETQRNKGNFPGRFSGRQFSNSRSEMNVSTLELGDSALYLCASSSGTSGSSEQYFGPGTRLTVT.

The rearrangement links TRBV6-1 to TRBJ2-5; TRBD2 might be the D (6 bases). Germline V gene data show CDR1 as MNHNS and CDR2 as SASEGT. V lost 7 bases to trimming and J lost 5 bases, with 20 bases between them. The CDR3 runs 15 residues. In nucleotides, the CDR3 is TGTGCCAGCACGGTTAAGGGACTCCGTTTTGAGACCCAGTACTTC. It yields the protein CASTVKGLRFETQYF.

This chain links TRBV28 with TRBJ1-5, with 8 bases identical to TRBD1. V was pared by 1 base and J by 5 bases, with 7 bases of the junction left unmatched. Per germline, CDR1 MDHEN and CDR2 SYDVKM. The CDR3 is 16 amino acids. The CDR3 DNA reads TGTGCCAGCAGTTTATTTACAGGGGGTTGGGATCAGCCCCAGCATTTT. This translates into CASSLFTGGWDQPQHF.

The CDR3 bases are TGTGCCAGCAGTTTGCGGCCGGCGAATGAAAAACTGTTTTTT. This translates into CASSLRPANEKLFF. The chain employs TRBV28 and TRBJ1-4; D is unresolved. Germline V gene sequence: CDR1 MDHEN, CDR2 SYDVKM. There are 14 residues in the CDR3. Trimming stripped 3 bases from V and 5 bases from J, with 10 bases between.

V usage is TRBV10-3 and J usage is TRBJ2-7; either TRBD1 or TRBD2 may supply D (5 bases each). This CDR3 has 15 residues. V was pared by 10 bases and J by 0 bases, with 19 bases between. Germline CDR1 ENHRY, CDR2 SYGVKD. This CDR3 reads CATTGEGTYSYEQYF. The CDR3 region has the DNA TGTGCCACCACAGGTGAGGGCACCTACTCCTACGAGCAGTACTTC.

J is TRBJ1-5 and V is TRBV7-2; unclear D gene. Trimming shortened V by 0 bases and J by 2 bases, and 14 bases separated the two germline ends. The CDR3 is made up of 17 amino acids. The germline V gene has CDR1 SGHTA and CDR2 FQGNSA. CDR3 region: CASSLAHGLAGNQPQHF. The CDR3, as DNA: TGTGCCAGCAGCTTAGCGCACGGGCTAGCGGGCAATCAGCCCCAGCATTTT.

The chain has TRBV10-3 and TRBJ1-1, with D maybe TRBD1 (6 bases). CDR3 length: 15 residues. Deletions cut 1 base from V and 3 bases from J, with 12 bases between. Germline CDR1 ENHRY, CDR2 SYGVKD. CDR3 in DNA: TGTGCCATCAGTGAGTGGGGGGCGGGTGACACTGAAGCTTTCTTT. Its translation: CAISEWGAGDTEAFF.